The clone carrying this T cell receptor beta chain has a handful of counts. Its antigen is unidentified. The data were taken from a study of T cell repertoires in cytomegalovirus infection. Study-wide context: The study used recently identified HLA-C-restricted and well-studied HLA-B-restricted CMV epitopes. In public TCR beta signatures, there were indications of both CMV infection and matching HLA type.

There are 13 residues in the CDR3. Germline loops: CDR1 MNHNY, CDR2 SVGAGI (reference sequence). V gave up 7 bases and J gave up 1 base, with 10 bases separating them. TCRdb re-analysed the reads in MiXCR, keeping a single row per CDR3 protein. The data show roughly 920,000 distinct CDR3 sequences, with about 33% seen just once and around 15% held by the top ten. Overall study results and limits: In two of eight donors, the top clonotype was HLA-C-restricted CMV-specific. The cumulative frequency of public TCR beta families identified carriers of CMV plus the relevant HLA.

The gene calls are TRBV6-6 and TRBJ1-1; D ambiguous. The receptor comes from a human donor in good health (CMV status not recorded). Some clones in this sample may be carry-over from other donors' samples. Source: cultured CD8+ T cells from PBMCs, taken from culture after CMV antigen stimulation. The CDR3, as DNA: TGTGCCAGCAATTCACACCCGAACACTGAAGCTTTCTTT. Protein: CASNSHPNTEAFF.